One and the same sample provided the 3 T cell receptor beta chains below, sequenced in a study of siplizumab effects on memory and regulatory T cells. The data were produced by immunoSEQ multiplex PCR, yet TCRdb's version contains in-frame clones alone and is incomplete. The sample consists of about 10,000 clones, 40% to 55% of them appearing once. Their specific antigens are unknown. An approximately six-day coculture at 37°C was performed with the mixed lymphocyte reaction cells. The sample consisted of CFSE-low (dividing) CD4+ T cells sorted from an allogeneic mixed lymphocyte reaction. All receptors derive from a human donor in good health; the cells came from an allogeneic mixed lymphocyte reaction.

V gene TRBV11-2 combines with J gene TRBJ2-3; 11 bases agree with TRBD2. This CDR3 spans 15 amino acids. Germline assignment: CDR1 SGHAT and CDR2 FQNNGV. V was clipped by 3 bases and J by 3 bases; unmatched bases: 2. CDR3 sequence reads: CASSFSGRGTDTQYF. As DNA, the CDR3 is TGTGCCAGCAGCTTTAGCGGGAGGGGGACAGATACGCAGTATTTT.

This clone occurred a few times. The chain has TRBV6-5 and TRBJ2-5; 7 bases match TRBD1. Germline V gene lookup returns CDR1 MNHEY and CDR2 SVGAGI. The CDR3 spans 12 residues. The V gene end was trimmed by 6 bases and the J gene end by 5 bases; junction bases not matched to a gene: 3. The CDR3 DNA reads TGTGCCAGCAGGAGGGGGCGTGAGACCCAGTACTTC. This codes for CASRRGRETQYF.

This clone counts as large. V usage is TRBV27 and J usage is TRBJ2-7; D is unclear. The CDR3 spans 14 residues. Germline V CDR1 and CDR2: MNHEY, SMNVEV (reference sequence). Between the trimmed V and J ends, which lost 4 bases and 0 bases, there was a span of 10 bases. The chain's CDR3 is CASSYRPSSYEQYF. In nucleotides, the CDR3 is TGTGCCAGCAGTTATCGGCCCAGCTCCTACGAGCAGTACTTC.